Sequencing of this TCR beta chain was carried out in a study of monozygotic twins with cystic fibrosis. The CDR3 has 15 residues. The germline V gene encodes CDR1 SGDLS and CDR2 YYNGEE. Trimming shortened V by 2 bases and J by 1 base, and 10 bases separated the two germline ends. Overall study results and limits: In this small cohort, shared CDR3 numbers showed no association with age, concordance or disease severity. Clonality was generally low (median roughly 0.009), higher in the most severe patients. Co-twins had the most similar V usage for 13 of 16 pairs, J for 8.

About this clone itself: What it binds is not known.

The method was immunoSEQ multiplex PCR; TCRdb's version includes in-frame clones alone and lacks a portion of them. The data show 30,000 or so clones, approximately 72% seen once. The chain couples TRBV9 to TRBJ1-3; D not certain. The sample was blood. This TCR came from a girl aged 5 to 17 with cystic fibrosis. For the CDR3, the DNA is TGTGCCAGCAGCGTTCGCGGGGTATCTGGAAACACCATATATTTT. Translating it yields CASSVRGVSGNTIYF.